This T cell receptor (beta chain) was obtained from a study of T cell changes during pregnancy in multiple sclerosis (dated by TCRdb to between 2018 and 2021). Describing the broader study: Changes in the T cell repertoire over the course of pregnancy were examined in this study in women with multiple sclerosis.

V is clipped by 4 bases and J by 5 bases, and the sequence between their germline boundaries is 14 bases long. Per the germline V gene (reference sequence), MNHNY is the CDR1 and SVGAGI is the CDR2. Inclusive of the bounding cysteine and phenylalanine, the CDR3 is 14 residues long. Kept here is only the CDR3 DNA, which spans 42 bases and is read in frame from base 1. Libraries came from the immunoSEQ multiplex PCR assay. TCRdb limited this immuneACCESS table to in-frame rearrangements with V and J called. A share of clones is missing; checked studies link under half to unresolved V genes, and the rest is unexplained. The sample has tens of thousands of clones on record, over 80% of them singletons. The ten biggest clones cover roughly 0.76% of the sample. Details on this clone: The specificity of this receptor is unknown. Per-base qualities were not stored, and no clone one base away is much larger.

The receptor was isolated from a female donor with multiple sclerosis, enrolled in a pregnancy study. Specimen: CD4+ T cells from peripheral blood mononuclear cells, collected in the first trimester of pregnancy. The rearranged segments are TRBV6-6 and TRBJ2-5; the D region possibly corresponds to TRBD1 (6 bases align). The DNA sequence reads TGTGCCAGCAGTTGGGCACAGGGTCGGGAGACCCAGTACTTC. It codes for CASSWAQGRETQYF.